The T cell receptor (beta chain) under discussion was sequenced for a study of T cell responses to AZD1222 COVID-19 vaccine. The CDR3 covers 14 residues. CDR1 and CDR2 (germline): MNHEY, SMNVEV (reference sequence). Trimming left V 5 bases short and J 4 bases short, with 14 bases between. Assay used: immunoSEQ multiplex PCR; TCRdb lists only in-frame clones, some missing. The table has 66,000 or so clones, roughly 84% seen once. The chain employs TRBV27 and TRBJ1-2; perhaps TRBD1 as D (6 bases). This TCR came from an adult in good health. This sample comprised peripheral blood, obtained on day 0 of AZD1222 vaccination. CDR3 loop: CASSANRVGYGYTF. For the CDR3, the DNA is TGTGCCAGCAGTGCAAACAGGGTCGGCTATGGCTACACCTTC.